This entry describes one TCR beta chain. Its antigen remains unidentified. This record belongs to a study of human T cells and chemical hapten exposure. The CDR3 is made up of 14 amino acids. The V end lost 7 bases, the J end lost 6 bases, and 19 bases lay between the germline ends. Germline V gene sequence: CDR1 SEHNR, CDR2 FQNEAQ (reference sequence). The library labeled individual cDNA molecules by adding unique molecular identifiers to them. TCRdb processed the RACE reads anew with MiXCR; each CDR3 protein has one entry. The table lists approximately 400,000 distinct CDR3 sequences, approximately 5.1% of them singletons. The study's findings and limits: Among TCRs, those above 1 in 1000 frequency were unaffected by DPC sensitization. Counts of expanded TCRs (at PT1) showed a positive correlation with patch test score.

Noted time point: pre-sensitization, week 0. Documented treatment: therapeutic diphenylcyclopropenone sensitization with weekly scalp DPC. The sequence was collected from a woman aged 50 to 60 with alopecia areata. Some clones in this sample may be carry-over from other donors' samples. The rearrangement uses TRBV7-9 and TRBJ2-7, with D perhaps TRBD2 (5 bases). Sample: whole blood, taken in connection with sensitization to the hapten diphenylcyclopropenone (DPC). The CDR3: CASTVGAQDSEQYF. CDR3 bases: TGTGCCAGCACCGTCGGAGCTCAGGACTCCGAGCAGTACTTC.